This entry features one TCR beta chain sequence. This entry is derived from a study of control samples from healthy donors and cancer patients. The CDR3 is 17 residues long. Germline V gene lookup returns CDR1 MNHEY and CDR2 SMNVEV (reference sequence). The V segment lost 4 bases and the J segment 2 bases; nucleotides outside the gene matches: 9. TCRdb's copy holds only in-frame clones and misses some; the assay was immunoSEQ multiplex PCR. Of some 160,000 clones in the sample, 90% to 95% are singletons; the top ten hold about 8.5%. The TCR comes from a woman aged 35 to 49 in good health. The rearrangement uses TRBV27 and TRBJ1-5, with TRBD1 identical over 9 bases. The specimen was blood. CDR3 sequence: CASSSGTGNWGNQPQHF. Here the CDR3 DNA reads TGTGCCAGCAGTTCCGGGACAGGGAATTGGGGCAATCAGCCCCAGCATTTT.